A single sample is the source of the 24 T cell receptor beta chains below, sequenced in a study of beta chain features in type 1 diabetes. The whole isolated RNA underwent reverse transcription, so sequencing captured expressed TCRB transcripts. Data came from immunoSEQ multiplex PCR; TCRdb stores just in-frame clones and leaves some out. The data contain about 230,000 clones, 9% to 10% of them singletons. The sample consisted of naive CD4+ T cells from blood. These receptors originate from a woman aged 18-30 years in good health.

The V call is TRBV6-5, the J call TRBJ1-2; 7 nucleotides match TRBD1. Germline V gene data show CDR1 as MNHEY and CDR2 as SVGAGI. V was clipped by 2 bases and J by 2 bases; unmatched bases: 5. The CDR3 contains 15 residues. The CDR3 loop reads CASSYIQGTNYGYTF. The CDR3 region has the DNA TGTGCCAGCAGTTACATACAGGGGACCAACTATGGCTACACCTTC.

A note on this clone: The junction departs from the called germline gene at one end, perhaps through a read error. The chain recombines TRBV4-1 with TRBJ2-5; D gene ambiguous. CDR1 MGHRA and CDR2 YSYEKL come from the germline V gene. The CDR3 is made up of 13 amino acids. The CDR3 spells CASSQDRAETQYF. The DNA of the CDR3 is TGTGCCAGCAGCCAAGATCGTGCGGAGACCCAGTACTTC.

This clone was detected a few times. This sample includes further DNA sequences coding for the same CDR3. The chain links TRBV5-1 to TRBJ2-5; no firm D call. Trimming left V 4 bases short and J 4 bases short, with 5 bases between. The CDR3 is 11 amino acids. Germline CDR1 and CDR2: SGHRS and YFSETQ. CDR3 nucleotides: TGCGCCAGCAGCCTAAGAGAGACCCAGTACTTC. This sequence encodes CASSLRETQYF. The whole variable domain, remainder taken from reference TRBV5-1 and TRBJ2-5, is KAGVTQTPRYLIKTRGQQVTLSCSPISGHRSVSWYQQTPGQGLQFLFEYFSETQRNKGNFPGRFSGRQFSNSRSEMNVSTLELGDSALYLCASSLRETQYFGPGTRLLVL.

This clone was seen a few times. CDR3 loop: CASSPPTGGVDTQYF. For the CDR3, the DNA is TGTGCCAGCAGCCCCCCGACAGGGGGCGTAGATACGCAGTATTTT. The chain joins TRBV7-9 to TRBJ2-3; TRBD1 agrees at 10 bases. Germline CDR1 and CDR2: SEHNR and FQNEAQ (reference sequence). Unmatched junction bases numbered 7, after V lost 5 bases and J lost 5 bases. The CDR3 covers 15 residues.

This clone has only a few counts. The chain employs TRBV6-5 and TRBJ1-1; D uncertain. Looked up from germline, CDR1 is MNHEY and CDR2 is SVGAGI. The V and J ends lost 5 bases and 1 base respectively, with 8 bases between them. The CDR3 consists of 13 residues. This CDR3 is CASSRAGNTEAFF. CDR3 coding DNA: TGTGCCAGCAGTAGGGCGGGGAACACTGAAGCTTTCTTT.

The table lists this clone with a few counts. This chain joins TRBV5-4 and TRBJ2-3; D is unresolved. Germline assignment: CDR1 SGHNT and CDR2 YYREEE (reference sequence). The CDR3 sequence is 15 residues long. V shed 2 bases and J shed 0 bases, with 10 bases lying between them. The CDR3 DNA reads TGTGCCAGCAGCTTCGGCGGCCCGAGCACAGATACGCAGTATTTT. Protein product: CASSFGGPSTDTQYF.

This clone was detected a few times. The rearrangement links TRBV6-6 to TRBJ1-3; TRBD1 agrees at 9 bases. The CDR3 is 16 amino acids. Germline V gene data show CDR1 as MNHNY and CDR2 as SVGAGI (reference sequence). The V gene end was trimmed by 2 bases and the J gene end by 3 bases; junction bases not matched to a gene: 5. The CDR3 reads CASSYGDRGVGNTIYF. CDR3 sequence (DNA): TGTGCCAGCAGTTACGGCGACAGGGGGGTTGGAAACACCATATATTTT.

Only a few counts were recorded for this clone. This rearrangement joins TRBV10-2 to TRBJ2-1; 11 bases are shared with TRBD2. V trimming: 2 bases; J trimming: 6 bases; junction bases outside the gene matches: 6. Germline lookup yields CDR1 WSHSY and CDR2 SAAADI. The CDR3 extends over 16 amino acids. CDR3: CASSEAVAGGPNEQFF. In nucleotides, the CDR3 is TGCGCCAGCAGTGAGGCGGTAGCGGGAGGGCCCAATGAGCAGTTCTTC.

This clone was seen a few times. The chain recombines TRBV10-3 with TRBJ1-3, with unresolved D. The CDR3 has 14 amino acids. V lost 4 bases and J lost 0, with 7 bases in between. Germline V gene sequence: CDR1 ENHRY, CDR2 SYGVKD. The DNA for the CDR3 is TGTGCCATCAGTGGAGACATCTCTGGAAACACCATATATTTT. It specifies CAISGDISGNTIYF.

This sequence joins TRBV4-2 and TRBJ2-7; 9 bases align to TRBD2. V lost 3 bases and J lost 3; bases outside the gene matches: 12. In germline, CDR1 is LGHNA, CDR2 YNFKEQ. CDR3 size: 17 residues. In nucleotides, the CDR3 is TGTGCCAGCAGCCAGACGACAGGACTAGCGCCTAACTACGAGCAGTACTTC. Protein product: CASSQTTGLAPNYEQYF.

This clone was observed a few times. The rearrangement uses TRBV9 and TRBJ2-2; D not resolved. The CDR3 is made up of 13 amino acids. V was clipped by 0 bases and J by 11 bases, with 11 bases between them. The germline gives CDR1 SGDLS, CDR2 YYNGEE. CDR3: CASSVAPSSELFF. As DNA, the CDR3 is TGTGCCAGCAGCGTAGCTCCCAGTAGCGAGCTGTTTTTT. Using reference TRBV9 and TRBJ2-2 for the parts outside the CDR3, the full variable domain is DSGVTQTPKHLITATGQRVTLRCSPRSGDLSVYWYQQSLDQGLQFLIQYYNGEERAKGNILERFSAQQFPDLHSELNLSSLELGDSALYFCASSVAPSSELFFGEGSRLTVL.

At least ten counts were recorded for this clone. The chain recombines TRBV11-2 with TRBJ2-5; 10 nucleotides align to TRBD2. This CDR3 comprises 13 residues. After removal of 4 bases from V and 5 bases from J, the junction contained 1 base not matched to a gene. Germline values: CDR1 SGHAT, CDR2 FQNNGV. The CDR3 reads CASSWGLAETQYF. The CDR3, as DNA: TGTGCCAGCAGCTGGGGACTAGCGGAGACCCAGTACTTC.

This clone has only a few counts. This chain links TRBV5-1 with TRBJ2-5; D ambiguous. The CDR3 spans 17 residues. The germline V gene encodes CDR1 SGHRS and CDR2 YFSETQ. The V end lost 4 bases, the J end lost 3 bases, and 22 bases lay between the germline ends. DNA for the CDR3: TGCGCCAGCAGCGCTTTAGGCTCTGCGCTAGGTGAAGAGACCCAGTACTTC. It encodes CASSALGSALGEETQYF.

The rearrangement joins TRBV10-3 to TRBJ1-2; D is possibly TRBD1 (5 bases). V was shortened by 11 bases and J by 0 bases, with 13 bases between the two germline ends. Germline CDR1 ENHRY, CDR2 SYGVKD. The CDR3 totals 13 residues. CDR3 nucleotides: TGTGCCGTGACAGCCCTATCTAACTATGGCTACACCTTC. Its protein product is CAVTALSNYGYTF.

The chain uses TRBV2 and TRBJ1-6; D is unclear. Trimming removed 0 bases from V and 9 bases from J, with 12 bases in between. Germline V lookup: CDR1 SNHLY, CDR2 FYNNEI. CDR3 length equals 15 residues. CDR3 sequence (DNA): TGTGCCAGCAGTGAAGCGTCAGGTATAGGTTCACCCCTCCACTTT. This translates into CASSEASGIGSPLHF.

The sample holds a few counts of this clone. CDR3: CASSIPGQGKSPLHF. The CDR3 coding sequence is TGTGCCAGCAGTATCCCGGGACAGGGTAAATCACCCCTCCACTTT. V usage is TRBV5-4 and J usage is TRBJ1-6, with 9 bases identical to TRBD1. This CDR3 has 15 residues. V was clipped by 5 bases and J by 10 bases; unmatched bases: 10. Per germline, CDR1 SGHNT and CDR2 YYREEE (reference sequence).

This clone was recorded a few times. The rearrangement joins TRBV18 to TRBJ1-5; 10 positions agree with TRBD1. J lost 7 bases, V lost 3 bases, and 9 bases had no gene match. Per the germline V gene, CDR1 is KGHSH and CDR2 is LQKENI. The CDR3 has 16 residues. The CDR3, as DNA: TGTGCCAGCTCACCCCTCGGACAGGGGGTTGGCCAGCCCCAGCATTTT. Protein sequence: CASSPLGQGVGQPQHF. Variable domain in full (rest from reference TRBV18 and TRBJ1-5): NAGVMQNPRHLVRRRGQEARLRCSPMKGHSHVYWYRQLPEEGLKFMVYLQKENIIDESGMPKERFSAEFPKEGPSILRIQQVVRGDSAAYFCASSPLGQGVGQPQHFGDGTRLSIL.

Regarding this clone: This CDR3 is also generated by other DNA sequences in the sample. The chain carries TRBV5-1 and TRBJ2-5; possibly TRBD1 for D (5 bases). The V end was cut by 0 bases, the J end by 3 bases, with 6 bases between. Germline values: CDR1 SGHRS, CDR2 YFSETQ. This CDR3 contains 13 residues. The CDR3 reads CASSLVGEETQYF. In DNA form, the CDR3 reads TGCGCCAGCAGCTTGGTAGGGGAAGAGACCCAGTACTTC. The entire variable domain, with the rest obtained from reference TRBV5-1 and TRBJ2-5, is as follows: KAGVTQTPRYLIKTRGQQVTLSCSPISGHRSVSWYQQTPGQGLQFLFEYFSETQRNKGNFPGRFSGRQFSNSRSEMNVSTLELGDSALYLCASSLVGEETQYFGPGTRLLVL.

This clone has only a few counts. The rearrangement joins TRBV30 to TRBJ1-1; 9 bases match TRBD1. This CDR3 has 17 amino acids. Losses at the gene ends were 0 bases for V and 5 bases for J; bases not matched to a gene: 13. CDR1 is GTSNPN and CDR2 is SVGIG in the germline V gene (reference sequence). The CDR3 DNA reads as TGTGCCTGGAGTGTATGGCAGGGGACAGGGAGTCGGACTGAAGCTTTCTTT. Its protein product is CAWSVWQGTGSRTEAFF.

The rearrangement joins TRBV5-4 to TRBJ2-7; 7 bases are shared with TRBD2. This CDR3 has 14 amino acids. V lost 1 base to trimming and J lost 6 bases; unmatched junction nucleotides: 7. Germline CDR1 reads SGHNT; CDR2 reads YYREEE (reference sequence). The CDR3 region is CASSLLGGSGEQYF. The CDR3 coding sequence is TGTGCCAGCAGCTTGCTTGGCGGGAGCGGCGAGCAGTACTTC.

The genes are TRBV5-1 and TRBJ1-2, with D maybe TRBD1 (6 bases). This CDR3 is 14 amino acids long. V lost 4 bases to trimming and J lost 1 base, with 11 bases between them. In germline, CDR1 is SGHRS, CDR2 YFSETQ. CDR3 sequence: CASSKDRLNYGYTF. CDR3 sequence (DNA): TGCGCCAGCAGCAAGGACAGACTTAACTATGGCTACACCTTC. The whole variable domain, remainder taken from reference TRBV5-1 and TRBJ1-2, is KAGVTQTPRYLIKTRGQQVTLSCSPISGHRSVSWYQQTPGQGLQFLFEYFSETQRNKGNFPGRFSGRQFSNSRSEMNVSTLELGDSALYLCASSKDRLNYGYTFGSGTRLTVV.

Only a few counts were recorded for this clone. The chain couples TRBV6-1 to TRBJ1-2; tentatively, D is TRBD1 (6 bases). The germline V gene encodes CDR1 MNHNS and CDR2 SASEGT. Trimming removed 0 bases from V and 7 bases from J, with 9 bases in between. The CDR3 sequence is 13 residues long. The CDR3, as DNA: TGTGCCAGCAGTGAAGCCCAGGGGTTTGGCTACACCTTC. Its protein is CASSEAQGFGYTF.

The V and J genes are TRBV25-1 and TRBJ2-1; 10 positions match TRBD2. There are 18 residues in the CDR3. CDR1 MGHDK and CDR2 SYGVNS come from the germline V gene. Trimming at V came to 3 bases and at J to 12 bases, leaving 20 bases not matched to a gene. CDR3 DNA sequence: TGTGCCAGCAGTGAGCATGCTAGCGGGAGTCCGGTAATGAGTGTGCAGTTCTTC. Translated, it gives CASSEHASGSPVMSVQFF. The variable domain in full, with the rest retrieved from reference TRBV25-1 and TRBJ2-1, is EADIYQTPRYLVIGTGKKITLECSQTMGHDKMYWYQQDPGMELHLIHYSYGVNSTEKGDLSSESTVSRIRTEHFPLTLESARPSHTSQYLCASSEHASGSPVMSVQFFGPGTRLTVL.

The chain couples TRBV10-2 to TRBJ2-1, with 14 positions matching TRBD2. V lost 6 bases to trimming and J lost 3 bases; unmatched junction nucleotides: 1. The V gene's germline CDR1 is WSHSY and CDR2 SAAADI. The CDR3 has 15 amino acids. The CDR3 sequence: CASRGTSGGYNEQFF. In DNA, the CDR3 is TGCGCCAGCAGGGGGACTAGCGGGGGCTACAATGAGCAGTTCTTC.